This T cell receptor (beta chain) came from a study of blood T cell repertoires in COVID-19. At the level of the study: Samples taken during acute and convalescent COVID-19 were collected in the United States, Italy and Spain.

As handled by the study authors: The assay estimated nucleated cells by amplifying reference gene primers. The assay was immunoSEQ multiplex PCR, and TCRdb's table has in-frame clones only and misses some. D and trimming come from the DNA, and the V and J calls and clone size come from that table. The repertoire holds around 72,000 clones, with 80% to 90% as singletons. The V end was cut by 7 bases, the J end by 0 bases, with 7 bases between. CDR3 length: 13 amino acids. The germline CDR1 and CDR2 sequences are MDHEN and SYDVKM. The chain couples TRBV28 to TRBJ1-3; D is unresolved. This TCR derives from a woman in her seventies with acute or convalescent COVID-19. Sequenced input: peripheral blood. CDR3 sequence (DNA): TGTGCCAGCACGAGCAACTCTGGAAACACCATATATTTT. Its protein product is CASTSNSGNTIYF.